The 27 T cell receptor beta chains given below trace back to one sample, sequenced in a study of T cells after yellow fever vaccination. MiXCR was run by TCRdb on the 5' RACE reads, yielding one entry per CDR3 protein. The sample holds approximately 510,000 distinct CDR3 sequences, 21% seen once. Sequenced material: PBMCs, taken roughly 20 days after the first yellow fever vaccination. Source of these receptors: a man between 18 and 35 years old who received the YFV17D yellow fever vaccine.

The chain couples TRBV19 to TRBJ2-1; 8 bases map to TRBD2. This CDR3 spans 15 amino acids. The germline V gene has CDR1 LNHDA and CDR2 SQIVND (reference sequence). With V trimmed by 3 bases and J by 7 bases, 8 bases remained unmatched. The CDR3 nucleotides read TGTGCCAGTAGTATCACCGGGGGGGCGTATAATGAGCAGTTCTTC. Translation gives CASSITGGAYNEQFF.

The chain joins TRBV20-1 to TRBJ1-1; TRBD1 is a possible D gene (5 bases). The germline V gene encodes CDR1 DFQATT and CDR2 SNEGSKA (reference sequence). The ends were cut back, 2 bases at V and 2 bases at J, with 12 bases in the middle. The CDR3 length is 14 residues. CDR3 region: CSARTGRENTEAFF. The CDR3 DNA is TGCAGTGCTAGAACAGGTAGGGAAAACACTGAAGCTTTCTTT.

The CDR3 reads CASSRGTLAKNIQYF. The CDR3 DNA reads as TGTGCCAGCAGCCGGGGGACCTTAGCCAAAAACATTCAGTACTTC. J is TRBJ2-4 and V is TRBV7-9, with D perhaps TRBD2 (6 bases). Germline V lookup: CDR1 SEHNR, CDR2 FQNEAQ (reference sequence). The CDR3 has 15 amino acids. Trimming removed 5 bases from V and 0 bases from J, with 11 bases in between. The full variable domain, with the rest looked up from reference TRBV7-9 and TRBJ2-4, is DTGVSQNPRHKITKRGQNVTFRCDPISEHNRLYWYRQTLGQGPEFLTYFQNEAQLEKSRLLSDRFSAERPKGSFSTLEIQRTEQGDSAMYLCASSRGTLAKNIQYFGAGTRLSVL.

This clonotype was detected once. The chain couples TRBV6-5 to TRBJ2-3; D unclear. The V gene lost 4 bases and the J gene lost 6 bases, with 8 bases spanning the gap. CDR1 MNHEY and CDR2 SVGAGI come from the germline V gene. This CDR3 is 12 amino acids long. This CDR3 reads CASSSTIDTQYF. CDR3 DNA sequence: TGTGCCAGCAGTTCGACAATTGATACGCAGTATTTT.

In its sample, this clonotype was seen many times. The chain uses TRBV7-9 and TRBJ1-1; D is uncertain. With 3 bases removed from V and 3 bases from J, the gap between germline ends came to 14 bases. This CDR3 has 15 amino acids. Germline CDR1 and CDR2: SEHNR and FQNEAQ (reference sequence). The CDR3 region has the DNA TGTGCCAGCAGCTTTGTTACACAGCTGCACACTGAAGCTTTCTTT. Amino acid sequence: CASSFVTQLHTEAFF.

This clonotype appeared a few times. The chain combines TRBV7-8 with TRBJ2-3; tentative D call: TRBD2 (7 bases). V shed 5 bases and J shed 8 bases, with 23 bases lying between them. Germline V gene sequence: CDR1 SGHVS, CDR2 FQNEAQ. The CDR3 sequence is 16 residues long. CDR3 sequence: CASSPHRVAGAPTQYF. As DNA, the CDR3 is TGTGCCAGCAGCCCGCACCGGGTTGCGGGGGCCCCTACGCAGTATTTT.

V gene TRBV11-2 combines with J gene TRBJ2-1; TRBD2 agrees at 15 bases. Losses at the gene ends were 8 bases for V and 7 bases for J; bases not matched to a gene: 15. The CDR3 sequence is 18 residues long. The germline CDR1 and CDR2 sequences are SGHAT and FQNNGV. CDR3 residues: CASRQRTSGGAFSNEQFF. The DNA for the CDR3 is TGTGCCAGCCGCCAACGGACTAGCGGGGGGGCCTTTTCAAATGAGCAGTTCTTC. Complete variable domain (other parts from reference TRBV11-2 and TRBJ2-1): EAGVAQSPRYKIIEKRQSVAFWCNPISGHATLYWYQQILGQGPKLLIQFQNNGVVDDSQLPKDRFSAERLKGVDSTLKIQPAKLEDSAVYLCASRQRTSGGAFSNEQFFGPGTRLTVL.

The chain joins TRBV20-1 to TRBJ2-1; 8 positions match TRBD1. Looked up from germline, CDR1 is DFQATT and CDR2 is SNEGSKA (reference sequence). The junction had 15 bases not matched to a gene; V was cut back by 6 bases and J by 8 bases. This CDR3 is built from 15 residues. CDR3 sequence: CSAPLRGLPHDEQFF. The CDR3 nucleotides are TGCAGTGCGCCCCTCAGGGGGCTTCCCCACGATGAGCAGTTCTTC.

This chain links TRBV28 with TRBJ2-6, with 7 bases lining up with TRBD1. The length of the CDR3 is 16 residues. The trim removed 5 bases at V and 4 bases at J, leaving 8 bases unmatched. Per the germline V gene, CDR1 is MDHEN and CDR2 is SYDVKM. The CDR3 DNA reads as TGTGCCAGCAGTCTGGCTACAGGGGCCGGGGCCAACGTCCTGACTTTC. This sequence encodes CASSLATGAGANVLTF.

The V call is TRBV12-3 or TRBV12-4, the J call TRBJ2-1; 7 nucleotides line up with TRBD2. Trimming cost V 5 bases and J 8 bases; bases outside gene matches: 15. This CDR3 region has 16 residues. The CDR3 protein is CASSPSGLPTMHEQFF. DNA for the CDR3: TGTGCCAGCAGTCCCTCGGGACTACCGACCATGCATGAGCAGTTCTTC.

In this sample, this clonotype turned up a few times. This chain links TRBV20-1 with TRBJ1-1, with D unresolved. This CDR3 comprises 12 residues. V dropped 2 bases and J dropped 13 bases, with 17 bases sitting between them. The germline CDR1 and CDR2 sequences are DFQATT and SNEGSKA (reference sequence). CDR3 nucleotide sequence: TGCAGTGCTAGACCCCTAGGGCAGTACCGTTTCTTT. Translated: CSARPLGQYRFF.

V and J are TRBV7-8 and TRBJ1-5; 7 nucleotides agree with TRBD1. There are 16 residues in the CDR3. With V trimmed by 1 base and J by 1 base, 4 bases remained unmatched. The germline V gene has CDR1 SGHVS and CDR2 FQNEAQ. In nucleotides, the CDR3 is TGTGCCAGCAGCTTAGAGGGACAGTGGAGCAATCAGCCCCAGCATTTT. It encodes CASSLEGQWSNQPQHF.

Only a few counts were recorded for this clonotype. The chain links TRBV14 to TRBJ2-5; tentative D call: TRBD2 (6 bases). CDR3 length equals 14 residues. Trimming took 1 base from V and 5 from J, leaving 11 bases between them. Germline CDR1 and CDR2: SGHDN and FVKESK. The CDR3 DNA is TGTGCCAGCAGCCAAGGCGACGGGGGTGAGACCCAGTACTTC. The encoded protein is CASSQGDGGETQYF. The whole variable domain, filled in from reference TRBV14 and TRBJ2-5, reads EAGVTQFPSHSVIEKGQTVTLRCDPISGHDNLYWYRRVMGKEIKFLLHFVKESKQDESGMPNNRFLAERTGGTYSTLKVQPAELEDSGVYFCASSQGDGGETQYFGPGTRLLVL.

This clonotype has just a few counts. The chain uses TRBV12-3 or TRBV12-4 and TRBJ2-3; 7 bases map to TRBD1. The V gene end was trimmed by 5 bases and the J gene end by 0 bases; junction bases not matched to a gene: 8. The length of the CDR3 is 16 residues. CDR3 bases: TGTGCCAGCAGTCCAACGGGACAGAGCAGCACAGATACGCAGTATTTT. Its translation is CASSPTGQSSTDTQYF.

This clonotype has only a few counts. This chain links TRBV7-9 with TRBJ2-3, with D perhaps TRBD1 (5 bases). Germline CDR1 SEHNR, CDR2 FQNEAQ (reference sequence). The CDR3 covers 16 residues. V shed 2 bases and J shed 1 base, with 13 bases lying between them. The CDR3 nucleotides read TGTGCCAGCAGCTTAAGGGGCCCCCGGGGCACAGATACGCAGTATTTT. This translates into CASSLRGPRGTDTQYF.

This chain uses TRBV6-2 or TRBV6-3 with TRBJ2-7, with TRBD1 matching 8 bases. Losses at the gene ends were 4 bases for V and 1 base for J; bases not matched to a gene: 6. Germline V lookup: CDR1 MNHEY, CDR2 SVGEGT. The CDR3 is 15 amino acids. The CDR3 nucleotides are TGTGCCAGCAGTTCCAGGGGGCGCGGTTCCTACGAGCAGTACTTC. Amino acid sequence: CASSSRGRGSYEQYF.

A single count supports this clonotype. CDR3 DNA: TGTGCCAGCAGCTTAGCGAGGACAGTCGAAGCTTTCTTT. Amino acids: CASSLARTVEAFF. This sequence joins TRBV7-9 and TRBJ1-1; tentatively, D is TRBD1 (6 bases). V lost 0 bases and J lost 8, with 10 bases in between. CDR1 and CDR2 from the germline V gene are SEHNR and FQNEAQ (reference sequence). This CDR3 has 13 residues.

The V gene is TRBV3-1, the J gene TRBJ1-2, with D perhaps TRBD1 (5 bases). The ends were cut back, 4 bases at V and 6 bases at J, with 18 bases in the middle. The CDR3 runs to 15 residues. The germline gives CDR1 LGHDT, CDR2 YNNKEL (reference sequence). The CDR3 region has the DNA TGTGCCAGCAGCCTCACACTCATCGGGGCGGATGGCTACACCTTC. It translates to CASSLTLIGADGYTF.

This clonotype was observed a few times. In DNA, the CDR3 is TGTGCCACCGATAGCGGGAGCACAGATACGCAGTATTTT. Translated: CATDSGSTDTQYF. The gene calls are TRBV7-9 and TRBJ2-3; 7 nucleotides line up with TRBD2. Germline V lookup: CDR1 SEHNR, CDR2 FQNEAQ (reference sequence). The CDR3 runs to 13 residues. J lost 0 bases, V lost 10 bases, and 4 bases had no gene match.

This clonotype was seen many times. The rearrangement joins TRBV5-1 to TRBJ2-7; D ambiguous. This CDR3 spans 14 amino acids. Germline CDR1 reads SGHRS; CDR2 reads YFSETQ. Trimming removed 2 bases from V and 3 bases from J, with 12 bases in between. The CDR3 here is CASSFNAADYEQYF. The CDR3 nucleotides read TGCGCCAGCAGCTTTAATGCGGCCGACTACGAGCAGTACTTC.

The V and J genes are TRBV5-1 and TRBJ1-1, with 9 bases identical to TRBD1. V shed 4 bases, J shed 1 base, and the junction held 5 bases outside the gene matches. Germline CDR1 SGHRS, CDR2 YFSETQ. This CDR3 contains 15 residues. This CDR3 reads CASSGGDRANTEAFF. In DNA, the CDR3 is TGCGCCAGCAGCGGCGGGGACAGGGCGAACACTGAAGCTTTCTTT. Using reference TRBV5-1 and TRBJ1-1 for the parts outside the CDR3, the full variable domain is KAGVTQTPRYLIKTRGQQVTLSCSPISGHRSVSWYQQTPGQGLQFLFEYFSETQRNKGNFPGRFSGRQFSNSRSEMNVSTLELGDSALYLCASSGGDRANTEAFFGQGTRLTVV.

A word on this clonotype: The junction and the germline gene differ at one end; a read error may be behind it. DNA for the CDR3: TGCGCCAGCAGCCAAGATCTTAGGGACAGTGCACTTTCGGTCTTT. Translating it yields CASSQDLRDSALSVF. The chain combines TRBV4-3 with TRBJ1-1; 7 bases agree with TRBD1. The length of the CDR3 is 15 residues. Per the germline V gene, CDR1 is LGHNA and CDR2 is YSLEER.

The V and J genes are TRBV24-1 and TRBJ1-2; TRBD1 aligns across 8 bases. Per the germline V gene, CDR1 is KGHDR and CDR2 is SFDVKD. The CDR3 covers 14 residues. Trimming cost V 5 bases and J 7 bases; bases outside gene matches: 8. The DNA of the CDR3 is TGTGCCACCAGTGTCCTGGACAGGGATGGTGGCTACACCTTC. This sequence encodes CATSVLDRDGGYTF.

The chain uses TRBV11-2 and TRBJ2-3; D might be TRBD1 (5 bases). The CDR3 loop spans 12 amino acids. V dropped 0 bases and J dropped 8 bases, with 6 bases sitting between them. Germline CDR1 is SGHAT and CDR2 is FQNNGV. CDR3 nucleotide sequence: TGTGCCAGCAGCTTAGATCAGGGTACGCAGTATTTT. Amino acids: CASSLDQGTQYF. The full variable domain, in which reference TRBV11-2 and TRBJ2-3 provide the parts outside the CDR3, is EAGVAQSPRYKIIEKRQSVAFWCNPISGHATLYWYQQILGQGPKLLIQFQNNGVVDDSQLPKDRFSAERLKGVDSTLKIQPAKLEDSAVYLCASSLDQGTQYFGPGTRLTVL.

This clonotype was counted only a few times. This chain links TRBV7-2 with TRBJ1-4; TRBD1 matches 9 bases. CDR3 length: 17 amino acids. V shed 2 bases and J 7 bases; nucleotides not matched to a gene: 11. Per the germline V gene, CDR1 is SGHTA and CDR2 is FQGNSA. CDR3 residues: CASSLSPPGQGIEKLFF. CDR3 in DNA: TGTGCCAGCAGCTTATCCCCCCCCGGACAGGGGATTGAAAAACTGTTTTTT. The complete variable domain, with remaining parts taken from reference TRBV7-2 and TRBJ1-4, reads GAGVSQSPSNKVTEKGKDVELRCDPISGHTALYWYRQSLGQGLEFLIYFQGNSAPDKSGLPSDRFSAERTGGSVSTLTIQRTQQEDSAVYLCASSLSPPGQGIEKLFFGSGTQLSVL.

The rearrangement uses TRBV3-1 and TRBJ2-2; D might be TRBD1 or TRBD2, each matching 5 bases. Deletions cut 1 base from V and 5 bases from J, with 20 bases between. The CDR3 sequence is 18 residues long. CDR1 is LGHDT and CDR2 is YNNKEL in the germline V gene (reference sequence). The DNA of the CDR3 is TGTGCCAGCAGCCAAGCCCCCGGGACGGCGTACATTACCGGGGAGCTGTTTTTT. As protein: CASSQAPGTAYITGELFF. Looking up the rest from reference TRBV3-1 and TRBJ2-2 gives the full variable domain: DTAVSQTPKYLVTQMGNDKSIKCEQNLGHDTMYWYKQDSKKFLKIMFSYNNKELIINETVPNRFSPKSPDKAHLNLHINSLELGDSAVYFCASSQAPGTAYITGELFFGEGSRLTVL.

This clonotype came up many times. The chain couples TRBV20-1 to TRBJ2-5; weak D call: TRBD2 (5 bases). V was clipped by 0 bases and J by 0 bases, with 8 bases between them. Germline lookup yields CDR1 DFQATT and CDR2 SNEGSKA (reference sequence). The CDR3 contains 14 residues. As DNA, the CDR3 is TGCAGTGCTAGAGATTCCGGGGACCAAGAGACCCAGTACTTC. Translation gives CSARDSGDQETQYF.